The clone carrying this TCR beta chain was detected only a few times. As yet, its antigen is unknown. The CDR3 consists of 15 residues. V gave up 4 bases and J gave up 6 bases, with 16 bases separating them. Germline values: CDR1 SEHNR, CDR2 FQNEAQ (reference sequence). This entry belongs to a study of T cell repertoires in cytomegalovirus infection. About the research overall: As its CMV epitopes, the study selected recently identified HLA-C-restricted and well-studied HLA-B-restricted targets. A matching HLA type, together with CMV infection, was signaled by public TCR beta signatures. Study results and limitations: The cumulative frequency of public TCR beta families identified carriers of CMV plus the relevant HLA.

TCRdb recomputed calls from the reads with MiXCR, one row per CDR3 protein. The sample consists of 80,000 or so distinct CDR3 sequences, 35% to 45% of them appearing once. This chain links TRBV7-9 with TRBJ1-5, with D possibly TRBD1 on 6 matching bases. The starting material was CD8+ T cells from cultured PBMCs, obtained from culture after CMV antigen stimulation. The clonotype was recovered from a human donor in good health (CMV status not recorded). Some clones in this sample may be carry-over from other donors' samples. The chain's CDR3 is CASSSGQSRGQPQHF. The CDR3 DNA reads as TGTGCCAGCAGCTCCGGACAGAGTCGTGGTCAGCCCCAGCATTTT.